This T cell receptor beta chain was sequenced during a study of blood T cell repertoires in COVID-19. This table comes from immunoSEQ multiplex PCR, and its TCRdb copy is limited to in-frame clones, with some not included. The sample contains approximately 290,000 clones, around 82% of which appear only once. This clonotype was sampled from a human donor with COVID-19, enrolled during active disease. The donor label of this sample is uncertain. Sequencing input: peripheral blood.

The CDR3 nucleotides read TGTGCCAGCGAACTGGGAGGACTTCGTCCTGAAGCTTTCTTT. Translation gives CASELGGLRPEAFF. The J gene is TRBJ1-1, the V gene TRBV5-5; D is undetermined. Trimming shortened V by 7 bases and J by 6 bases, and 19 bases separated the two germline ends. Germline values: CDR1 SGHKS, CDR2 YYEKEE (reference sequence). The CDR3 length is 14 residues.